These T cell receptor beta chains were read from a single sample in a study of T cell changes during pregnancy in multiple sclerosis. Assay used: immunoSEQ multiplex PCR; TCRdb lists only in-frame clones, some missing. The sample lists 50,000 to 70,000 clones; 80% to 95% were seen once. The sequenced sample was peripheral blood, obtained in the second trimester of pregnancy. Every receptor here comes from a female donor with multiple sclerosis, enrolled in a pregnancy study. CDR3s include the opening cysteine and the closing phenylalanine or tryptophan. Each record gives: clone size, D gene, V gene, J gene, CDR3 length, CDR3 DNA, CDR3 protein. D genes are given only for firm matches. Some rows mark clone size as missing; the rest say once, few, many or name a class of expanded clone.

-	-	TRBV5-1	TRBJ2-7	13	TGCGCCAGCAGCTTGGATGACTATTACGAGCAGTACTTC	CASSLDDYYEQYF
-	-	TRBV5-4	TRBJ2-3	17	TGTGCCAGCAGCCGGGGCGGGGCGGGGAGGGGGTCAGATACGCAGTATTTT	CASSRGGAGRGSDTQYF
medium-sized	TRBD2	TRBV29-1	TRBJ2-1	17	TGCAGCGTGCTGGGACTAGCGGGAGTTCGGCGGAGCAATGAGCAGTTCTTC	CSVLGLAGVRRSNEQFF
-	TRBD1	TRBV9	TRBJ2-2	16	TGTGCCAGCAGCGGAGGGGGCCCCCTTGGGGCCGGGGAGCTGTTTTTT	CASSGGGPLGAGELFF
-	-	TRBV2	TRBJ1-2	13	TGTGCCAGCAGTGAGGCAGGGAAGAATGGCTACACCTTC	CASSEAGKNGYTF
-	-	TRBV18	TRBJ2-7	13	TGTGCCAGCTCACCCAGCCCCCAGGGCGAGCAGTACTTC	CASSPSPQGEQYF
-	-	TRBV2	TRBJ2-2	15	TGTGCCAGCATTCTAGATCGGATGAACACCGGGGAGCTGTTTTTT	CASILDRMNTGELFF
medium-sized	TRBD1	TRBV11-2	TRBJ1-2	13	TGTGCCAGCAGCTTCGGACAGGGGGATGGCTACACCTTC	CASSFGQGDGYTF
-	-	TRBV27	TRBJ2-7	14	TGTGCCAGCAGTTTGGGGCCAGGGGTGGGGGAGCAGTACTTC	CASSLGPGVGEQYF
-	TRBD2	TRBV5-6	TRBJ2-7	16	TGTGCCAGCAGACAAGTTCTAGCGGAAATATTCAACGAGCAGTACTTC	CASRQVLAEIFNEQYF